This paragraph covers one T cell receptor (beta chain) sequence. As yet, its antigen is unknown. The germline gives CDR1 SEHNR, CDR2 FQNEAQ (reference sequence). There are 12 residues in the CDR3. Trimming pared 5 bases from V and 5 bases from J, leaving 8 bases between. The data are from a study of CD8+ T cells in alopecia areata. Turning to the study itself: After 6 to 18 months of tofacitinib, follow-up continued 6 months off drug. Study-level findings and limits: There was only one nonresponder, so it was unclear how baseline CD8+ expansion relates to response. Many of the expanded lesional clones endured in scalp and blood while on tofacitinib. Patients showed less clear TCR sequence sharing than mice, possibly partly because of HLA diversity.

Treatment described: oral pan-JAK inhibitor, 5-10 mg twice daily. RNA extraction and reverse transcription yielded cDNA as sequencing template. The repertoire was sequenced with immunoSEQ multiplex PCR; TCRdb's copy has only in-frame clones and lacks some. This sample has some 110,000 clones, with around 53% found just once. Sequencing was performed on CD8+ T cells sorted from blood, taken at week 24, from a patient treated with tofacitinib. The rearrangement joins TRBV7-9 to TRBJ2-3, with D unclear. This clonotype originated in a human donor with alopecia areata. The CDR3 here is CASSPLEDTQYF. DNA for the CDR3: TGTGCCAGCAGCCCTCTAGAAGATACGCAGTATTTT.